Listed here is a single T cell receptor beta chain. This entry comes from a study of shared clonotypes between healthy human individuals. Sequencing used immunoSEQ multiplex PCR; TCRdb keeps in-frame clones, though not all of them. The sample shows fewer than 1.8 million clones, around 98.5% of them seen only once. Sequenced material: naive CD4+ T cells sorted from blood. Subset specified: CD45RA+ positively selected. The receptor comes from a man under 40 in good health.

The CDR3 coding sequence is TGTGCCTGGAGTACGGGGATCAACACTGAAGCTTTCTTT. Encoded protein: CAWSTGINTEAFF. The genes are TRBV30 and TRBJ1-1; no clear D. CDR1 is GTSNPN and CDR2 is SVGIG in the germline V gene (reference sequence). The length of the CDR3 is 13 residues. The V end lost 2 bases, the J end lost 2 bases, and 9 bases lay between the germline ends.